This is a list of T cell receptor beta chains from one sample in a study of cytomegalovirus exposure and HLA in healthy donors. The data were produced by immunoSEQ multiplex PCR, yet TCRdb's version contains in-frame clones alone and is incomplete. The sample totals 150,000 to 200,000 clones; its top ten clones hold about 0.79%. The sample comprised PBMCs. All receptors derive from a young woman in good health and CMV-seropositive. CDR3s include the opening cysteine and the closing phenylalanine or tryptophan. The D gene is left open where the match is weak.

>TRBJ2-2|TRBD1|TRBV2
TGTGCCAGCATACGGGACAGGGTTGGAACCGGGGAGCTGTTTTTT
CASIRDRVGTGELFF
>TRBJ2-7|NA|TRBV2
TGTGCCAGCAGGAGGGGGATCGAGCAGTACTTC
CASRRGIEQYF
>TRBJ2-2|TRBD2|TRBV4-2
TGTGCCAGCAGCCAAGTGGCGGGAGCACCGGGGACCGGGGAGCTGTTTTTT
CASSQVAGAPGTGELFF
>TRBJ1-2|TRBD1|TRBV4-2
TGTGCCAGCAGCCAAGAAGTACAGGGGACGTATGGCTACACCTTC
CASSQEVQGTYGYTF
>TRBJ1-6|NA|TRBV5-5
TGTGCCAGCAGCTTGGAAGTCAGGGGAGATTCACCCCTCCACTTT
CASSLEVRGDSPLHF
>TRBJ2-1|NA|TRBV7-9
TGTGCCAGCAGCCCCCCAATAGACGGAGACAATGAGCAGTTCTTC
CASSPPIDGDNEQFF
>TRBJ1-3|TRBD1|TRBV15
TGTGCCACCAGCAGAGTTCGCCGACAGGGGGAAGACACCATATATTTT
CATSRVRRQGEDTIYF
>TRBJ1-2|TRBD1|TRBV30
TGTGCCTGGAGTGAAGCCAGGGGGCATCTGAACTATGGCTACACCTTC
CAWSEARGHLNYGYTF
>TRBJ2-5|NA|TRBV10-3
TGTGCCATCAGTGAAAACTCATCTTCGGAGCAGTACTTC
CAISENSSSEQYF
>TRBJ1-5|NA|TRBV15
TGTGCCACCAGCAGAGGGGGGAGGGATCAGCCCCAGCATTTT
CATSRGGRDQPQHF
>TRBJ1-2|NA|TRBV5-6
TGTGCCAGGGACAGCATTACTAACTATGGCTACACCTTC
CARDSITNYGYTF
>TRBJ2-1|TRBD2|TRBV19
TGTGCCAGTAGTATCATAGACGGGCTAGCGGGAGCAGAGCAGTTCTTC
CASSIIDGLAGAEQFF
>TRBJ1-1|NA|TRBV7-8
TGTGCCAGCACACCTGCGGCAGCCAAGAACACTGAAGCTTTCTTT
CASTPAAAKNTEAFF
>TRBJ1-1|NA|TRBV30
TGTGCCTGGGGGGGTTTTTCCCCTACGGGGGGAAACACTGAAGCTTTCTTT
CAWGGFSPTGGNTEAFF
>TRBJ2-1|TRBD2|TRBV7-9
TGTGCCAGCGCCCCACCTACTAGCGGGGGTCACAATGAGCAGTTCTTC
CASAPPTSGGHNEQFF
>TRBJ2-1|TRBD2|TRBV7-3
TGTGCCAGCAGCCTGGGGCCGCTAGCGGGGGGACCACTCTACAATGAGCAGTTCTTC
CASSLGPLAGGPLYNEQFF
>TRBJ2-1|NA|TRBV5-1
TGCGCCAGCAGCTTGGTTGGCCAAACAGGGACTGAGCAGTTCTTC
CASSLVGQTGTEQFF
>TRBJ1-2|NA|TRBV15
TGTGCCACCAGCAGTGGCAATAGACCCAGCCGTCGGGGTGGCTACACCTTC
CATSSGNRPSRRGGYTF
>TRBJ1-4|TRBD1|TRBV4-1
TGCGCCAGCAGCCTACAAGGGACAGGGAATGAAAAACTGTTTTTT
CASSLQGTGNEKLFF
>TRBJ1-2|NA|TRBV30
TGTGCCTCCAGGGGACCCAAGACTGGCTACACCTTC
CASRGPKTGYTF
>TRBJ2-1|TRBD2|TRBV2
TGTGCCAGCAGTGTAAAGCGGGAGTCGGCTGTGGAGCAGTTCTTC
CASSVKRESAVEQFF
>TRBJ2-7|TRBD2|TRBV6-1
TGTGCCAGCAGTGAAATTAGCGGGAGCTACGAGCAGTACTTC
CASSEISGSYEQYF
>TRBJ2-3|TRBD2|TRBV6-5
TGTGCCAGCAGTTACTCAGCGGGGGACACAGATACGCAGTATTTT
CASSYSAGDTDTQYF
>TRBJ2-3|TRBD2|TRBV6-5
TGTGCCAGCAACATTCTAGCGGGAGGTGGAGATACGCAGTATTTT
CASNILAGGGDTQYF
>TRBJ2-1|TRBD2|TRBV7-3
TGTGCCAGCAGCTTAGTGCCGGGACTAGGAAACAATGAGCAGTTCTTC
CASSLVPGLGNNEQFF
>TRBJ1-1|NA|TRBV30
TGTGCCTGCCGTGGGAGCATTTTGAACACTGAAGCTTTCTTT
CACRGSILNTEAFF
>TRBJ2-1|NA|TRBV5-6
TGTGCCAGCAGTCGGGATCCAGGATTGCAGTTCTTC
CASSRDPGLQFF
>TRBJ2-7|NA|TRBV10-3
TGTGCCATCAGTGAGAGACAGCTCTCCTACGAGCAGTACTTC
CAISERQLSYEQYF
>TRBJ2-3|NA|TRBV20-1
TGCAGTGCTAGAACGGCGGGGATGCAGTATTTT
CSARTAGMQYF
>TRBJ1-1|TRBD1|TRBV5-1
TGCGCCAGCAGCGGACAGGGGGCGAACACTGAAGCTTTCTTT
CASSGQGANTEAFF
>TRBJ1-1|TRBD1|TRBV10-3
TGTGCCGTACGACAGGGGGCGCAGAACACTGAAGCTTTCTTT
CAVRQGAQNTEAFF
>TRBJ1-5|NA|TRBV6-1
TGTGCCAGCAGTGAAGAGGGGGTTTTCCGGCCCCAGCATTTT
CASSEEGVFRPQHF
>TRBJ2-6|TRBD2|TRBV2
TGTGCCAGCAGTGAATCGGGGCTAGCGGGGCTCTCTGGGGCCAACGTCCTGACTTTC
CASSESGLAGLSGANVLTF